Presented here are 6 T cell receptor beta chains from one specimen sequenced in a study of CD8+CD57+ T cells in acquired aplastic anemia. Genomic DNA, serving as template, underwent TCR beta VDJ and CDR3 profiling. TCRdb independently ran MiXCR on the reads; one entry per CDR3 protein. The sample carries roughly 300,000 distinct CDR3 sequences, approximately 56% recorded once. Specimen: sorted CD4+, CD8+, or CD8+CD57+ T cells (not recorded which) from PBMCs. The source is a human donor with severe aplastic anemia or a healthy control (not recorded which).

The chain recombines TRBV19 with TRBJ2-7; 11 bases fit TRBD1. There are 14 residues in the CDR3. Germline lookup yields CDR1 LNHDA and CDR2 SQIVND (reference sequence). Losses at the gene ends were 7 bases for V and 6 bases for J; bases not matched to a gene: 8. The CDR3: CASTRTGGSFEQYF. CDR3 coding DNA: TGTGCCAGTACCAGGACAGGGGGCAGTTTCGAGCAGTACTTC.

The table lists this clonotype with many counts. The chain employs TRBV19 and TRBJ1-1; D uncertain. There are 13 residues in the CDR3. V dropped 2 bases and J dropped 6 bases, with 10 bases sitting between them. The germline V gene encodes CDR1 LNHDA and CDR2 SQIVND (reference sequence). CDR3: CASSIIPDAEAFF. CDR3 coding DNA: TGTGCCAGTAGTATAATCCCCGACGCTGAAGCTTTCTTT.

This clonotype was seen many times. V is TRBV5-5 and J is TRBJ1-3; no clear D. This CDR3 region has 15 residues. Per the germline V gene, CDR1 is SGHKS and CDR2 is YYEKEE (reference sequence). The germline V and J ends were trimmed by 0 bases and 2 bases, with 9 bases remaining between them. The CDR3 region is CASSLVPEAGNTIYF. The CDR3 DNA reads TGTGCCAGCAGCTTGGTTCCCGAGGCTGGAAACACCATATATTTT.

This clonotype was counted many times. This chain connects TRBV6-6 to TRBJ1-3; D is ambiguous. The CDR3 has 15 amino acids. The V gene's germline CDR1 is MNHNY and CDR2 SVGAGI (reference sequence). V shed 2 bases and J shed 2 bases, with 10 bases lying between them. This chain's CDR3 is CASSYLRAAGNTIYF. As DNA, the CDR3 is TGTGCCAGCAGTTACCTCCGAGCAGCTGGAAACACCATATATTTT.

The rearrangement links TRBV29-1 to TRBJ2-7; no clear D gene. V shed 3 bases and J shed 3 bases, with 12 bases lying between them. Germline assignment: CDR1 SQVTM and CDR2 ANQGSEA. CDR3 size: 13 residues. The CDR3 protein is CSVDDDISYEQYF. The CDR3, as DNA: TGCAGCGTTGATGATGATATTAGCTACGAGCAGTACTTC.

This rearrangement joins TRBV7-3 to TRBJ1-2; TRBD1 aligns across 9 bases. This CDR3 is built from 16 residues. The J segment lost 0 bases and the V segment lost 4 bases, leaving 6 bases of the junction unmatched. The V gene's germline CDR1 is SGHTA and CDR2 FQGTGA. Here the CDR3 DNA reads TGTGCCAGCAGCTCACAGGGGGCGAAGGCTAACTATGGCTACACCTTC. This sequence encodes CASSSQGAKANYGYTF. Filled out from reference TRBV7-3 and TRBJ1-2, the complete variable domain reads GAGVSQTPSNKVTEKGKYVELRCDPISGHTALYWYRQSLGQGPEFLIYFQGTGAADDSGLPNDRFFAVRPEGSVSTLKIQRTERGDSAVYLCASSSQGAKANYGYTFGSGTRLTVV.